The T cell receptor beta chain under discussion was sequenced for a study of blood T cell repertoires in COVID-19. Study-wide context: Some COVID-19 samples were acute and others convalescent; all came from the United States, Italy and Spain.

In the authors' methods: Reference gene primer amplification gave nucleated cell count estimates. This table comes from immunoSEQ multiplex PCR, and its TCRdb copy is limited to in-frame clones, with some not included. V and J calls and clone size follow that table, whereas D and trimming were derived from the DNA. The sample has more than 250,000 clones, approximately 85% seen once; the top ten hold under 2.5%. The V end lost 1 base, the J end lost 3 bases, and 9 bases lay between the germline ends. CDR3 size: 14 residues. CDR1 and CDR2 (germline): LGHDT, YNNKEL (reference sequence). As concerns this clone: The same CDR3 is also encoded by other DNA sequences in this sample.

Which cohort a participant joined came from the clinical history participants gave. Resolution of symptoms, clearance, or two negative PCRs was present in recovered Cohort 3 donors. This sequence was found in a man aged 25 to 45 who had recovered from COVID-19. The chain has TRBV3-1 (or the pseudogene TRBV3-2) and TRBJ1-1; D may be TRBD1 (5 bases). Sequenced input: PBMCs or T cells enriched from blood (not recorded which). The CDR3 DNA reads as TGTGCCAGCAGCCAAGTGGGGGGGGACACTGAAGCTTTCTTT. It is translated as CASSQVGGDTEAFF.